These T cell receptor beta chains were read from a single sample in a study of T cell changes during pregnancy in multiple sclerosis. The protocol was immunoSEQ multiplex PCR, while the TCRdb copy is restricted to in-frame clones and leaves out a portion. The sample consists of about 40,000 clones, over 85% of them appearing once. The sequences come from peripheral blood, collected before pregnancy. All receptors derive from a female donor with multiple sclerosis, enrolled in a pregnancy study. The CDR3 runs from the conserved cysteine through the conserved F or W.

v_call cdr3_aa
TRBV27 CASRADRGRTNEQFF
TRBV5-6 CASSRGGSTGELFF
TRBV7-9 CASSLAFQLTGPGVDTQYF
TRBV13 CASSLGKLAGLSYNEQFF
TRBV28 CATCRIRDPYEQYF
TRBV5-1 CASSYSLRLAKNIQYF
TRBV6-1 CASSEMTGVTGELFF
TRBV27 CASSLRAKGAVYNEQFF
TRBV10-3 CAISESRGRLYYEQFF
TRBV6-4 CASSEGLAGGQHTQYF
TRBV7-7 CASSLGLAADTQYF
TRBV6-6 CASSIPGGNTGELFF
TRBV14 CASSPGSNYGYTF
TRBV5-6 CASSPGKVYYEQYF
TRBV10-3 CAISEQGSQPQHF
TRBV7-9 CASSRDRGNEKLFF
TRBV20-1 CSQGAAETQYF
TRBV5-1 CASRGGGLGGEQYF
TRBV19 CASSDQGAYPYNEQFF
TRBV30 CAWRVRGGETQYF
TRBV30 CAWGEPLNYGYTF
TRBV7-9 CASSPTLDFNTEAFF
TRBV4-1 CASSQPTGAGNTIYF
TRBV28 CASSSPTGIDYGYTF
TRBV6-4 CASSASGTSHPGELFF
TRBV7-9 CASSLALDSNYGYTF
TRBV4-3 CASSQERDYGYTF
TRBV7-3 CASSHGTGEYNEQFF
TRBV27 CASSPFRTQNYGYTF
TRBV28 CASRTQGTGELFF
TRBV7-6 CASSPFALASSYNEQFF
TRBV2 CASRVGLSNQPQHF
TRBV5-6 CASSLGNSNYGYTF
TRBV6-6 CASSTGIYEQYF
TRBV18 CASSPRAGGPGDLHEQFF
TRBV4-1 CASSQDRPFGQYF
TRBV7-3 CASSLWGLTSRPEQYF
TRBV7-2 CASSLQGRRYNEQFF
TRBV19 CASSIDPGLSTANYGYTF
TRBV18 CASSRGVAGENTEAFF
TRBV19 CASSIGGGLSTGELFF